The 2 T cell receptor beta chains below come from one sample, sequenced in a study of OX40 agonist ivuxolimab in advanced cancers. TCRdb's copy holds only in-frame clones and misses some; the assay was immunoSEQ multiplex PCR. The sample has about 11,000 clones; around nine tenths are singletons. Sample: CD4+ or CD8+ T cells sorted from blood, taken in a trial of the OX40 agonist ivuxolimab. These receptors were obtained from an adult with an advanced solid tumor such as melanoma, head and neck, liver or kidney cancer.

This clone showed up just a few times. The chain has TRBV28 and TRBJ2-7, with D perhaps matching TRBD1 (6 bases). Per the germline V gene, CDR1 is MDHEN and CDR2 is SYDVKM. The V and J ends lost 6 bases and 3 bases respectively, with 12 bases between them. The CDR3 has 13 amino acids. The CDR3 nucleotides are TGTGCCAGCAGCATATTACAGGGCTACGAGCAGTACTTC. This encodes CASSILQGYEQYF.

The chain carries TRBV11-3 and TRBJ2-1; possibly TRBD1 for D (6 bases). The length of the CDR3 is 15 residues. V dropped 5 bases and J dropped 4 bases, with 15 bases sitting between them. Germline V gene sequence: CDR1 SGHNT, CDR2 YENEEA. CDR3 amino acids: CASSPYRVAYNEQFF. The CDR3 DNA sequence: TGTGCCAGCAGCCCATACAGGGTGGCTTACAATGAGCAGTTCTTC. Supplemented by reference TRBV11-3 and TRBJ2-1, the full variable domain reads EAGVVQSPRYKIIEKKQPVAFWCNPISGHNTLYWYLQNLGQGPELLIRYENEEAVDDSQLPKDRFSAERLKGVDSTLKIQPAELGDSAVYLCASSPYRVAYNEQFFGPGTRLTVL.